The T cell receptor (beta chain) described here comes from a study of early T cells in non-severe SARS-CoV-2 infection. For the study at large: Chains were not paired, and sequencing was done on bulk RNA from unsorted whole blood.

Whole-study results and caveats: Private and CD4 specificities were missed by VDJdb matching, which favored anti-spike CD8 responses.

Researchers tagged individual cDNA molecules with unique molecular identifiers. A single record per CDR3 protein comes from TCRdb applying MiXCR to the 5' RACE reads. The sample consists of some 76,000 distinct CDR3 sequences, around 15% of them appearing once. This clonotype has just a few counts. What it binds is not known. Trimming removed 4 bases from V and 7 bases from J; junction bases left unmatched: 12. In germline, CDR1 is SGHTA, CDR2 FQGNSA. This CDR3 is built from 16 residues. The source of this sequence is an adult who was a healthcare worker with PCR-confirmed SARS-CoV-2 infection or an uninfected control (not recorded which). V usage is TRBV7-2 and J usage is TRBJ2-7; TRBD1 agrees at 11 bases. The specimen sequenced was whole blood. The CDR3 loop reads CASSSSPGTGGEEQYF. CDR3 in DNA: TGTGCCAGCAGCTCAAGCCCCGGGACAGGGGGTGAAGAGCAGTACTTC.